The 14 T cell receptor beta chains presented below share a single source sample, sequenced in a study of cytomegalovirus exposure and HLA in healthy donors. Produced via immunoSEQ multiplex PCR; TCRdb's table is partial and in-frame only. The table records 100,000 to 150,000 clones, roughly 90% of them present only once. Sequencing was performed on PBMCs. The receptors shown here come from a woman aged 18 to 35 in good health and CMV-seronegative.

This chain uses TRBV7-9 with TRBJ1-1, with 9 bases fitting TRBD1. Germline assignment: CDR1 SEHNR and CDR2 FQNEAQ (reference sequence). The CDR3 totals 15 residues. Trimming at V came to 4 bases and at J to 4 bases, leaving 7 bases not matched to a gene. The CDR3 spells CASSSPTGGVTEAFF. The CDR3 DNA reads as TGTGCCAGCAGCTCGCCGACAGGGGGGGTCACTGAAGCTTTCTTT.

The chain couples TRBV25-1 to TRBJ2-1; tentatively, D is TRBD2 (5 bases). Trimming stripped 2 bases from V and 2 bases from J, with 7 bases between. The CDR3 length is 14 residues. Germline CDR1 MGHDK, CDR2 SYGVNS. DNA for the CDR3: TGTGCCAGCAGTGAAGACGGGGCCTACAATGAGCAGTTCTTC. Residues: CASSEDGAYNEQFF.

This chain connects TRBV7-6 to TRBJ2-5; D possibly corresponds to TRBD2 (5 bases). Germline CDR1 reads SGHVS; CDR2 reads FNYEAQ. CDR3 length: 16 residues. Trimming shortened V by 3 bases and J by 2 bases, and 16 bases separated the two germline ends. The CDR3 protein is CASSFVAGFAQETQYF. In nucleotides, the CDR3 is TGTGCCAGCAGCTTTGTCGCGGGCTTCGCTCAAGAGACCCAGTACTTC.

The chain uses TRBV6-5 and TRBJ1-3; a weak D match, TRBD1 (5 bases). CDR3 length: 15 amino acids. Germline V gene lookup returns CDR1 MNHEY and CDR2 SVGAGI. Trimming cost V 6 bases and J 1 base, with 13 bases left between them. The CDR3 here is CASRKGKISGNTIYF. CDR3 nucleotides: TGTGCCAGCAGAAAGGGGAAGATTTCTGGAAACACCATATATTTT.

The rearrangement links TRBV4-1 to TRBJ1-5; 8 positions match TRBD1. J gave up 11 bases and V 1 base, and 10 bases lay outside the gene matches. The CDR3 runs to 15 residues. Looked up from germline, CDR1 is MGHRA and CDR2 is YSYEKL. The CDR3 DNA reads TGCGCCAGCAGCCAAGTTGTGACAGGGGTTATGGCCCAGCATTTT. The encoded protein is CASSQVVTGVMAQHF.

Worth noting for this clone: Other DNA sequences in this sample translate to the same CDR3. The rearrangement links TRBV19 to TRBJ2-1; D unclear. Trimming stripped 8 bases from V and 6 bases from J, with 11 bases between. This CDR3 is built from 12 residues. Germline CDR1 is LNHDA and CDR2 is SQIVND (reference sequence). For the CDR3, the DNA is TGTGCCAGTTCGTCGGGTGGCAATGAGCAGTTCTTC. Residues: CASSSGGNEQFF.

The chain is built from TRBV11-3 and TRBJ1-3; D might be TRBD1 (5 bases). The CDR3 is 15 amino acids. With 5 bases removed from V and 0 bases from J, the gap between germline ends came to 11 bases. Germline-derived CDR1 and CDR2 are SGHNT and YENEEA. CDR3 sequence (DNA): TGTGCCAGCAGCCAGTACAGGTTCTCTGGAAACACCATATATTTT. This sequence encodes CASSQYRFSGNTIYF.

J is TRBJ2-3 and V is TRBV27, with TRBD2 identical over 8 bases. The CDR3 length is 16 residues. Germline V gene data show CDR1 as MNHEY and CDR2 as SMNVEV (reference sequence). The junction had 9 bases not matched to a gene; V was cut back by 5 bases and J by 2 bases. CDR3 residues: CASSPGLAQPTDTQYF. CDR3 DNA: TGTGCCAGCAGTCCAGGACTAGCTCAGCCCACAGATACGCAGTATTTT.

The count of this clone is one. The chain is built from TRBV11-3 and TRBJ1-3; weak D call: TRBD1 (5 bases). The CDR3 extends over 15 amino acids. In germline, CDR1 is SGHNT, CDR2 YENEEA. The ends were cut back, 4 bases at V and 0 bases at J, with 10 bases in the middle. Written as DNA, the CDR3 is TGTGCCAGCAGCTGGGGGGAGAGCTCTGGAAACACCATATATTTT. It specifies CASSWGESSGNTIYF.

The chain is built from TRBV6-1 and TRBJ2-7; 8 bases map to TRBD1. Germline V gene data show CDR1 as MNHNS and CDR2 as SASEGT. This CDR3 contains 14 residues. J gave up 2 bases and V 7 bases, and 7 bases lay outside the gene matches. The CDR3: CASIKTGATYEQYF. Written as DNA, the CDR3 is TGTGCCAGCATCAAGACAGGGGCGACCTACGAGCAGTACTTC.

The chain is built from TRBV13 and TRBJ2-3; 10 nucleotides match TRBD2. V was pared by 5 bases and J by 4 bases, with 9 bases of the junction left unmatched. This CDR3 has 16 amino acids. The V gene's germline CDR1 is PRHDT and CDR2 FYEKMQ (reference sequence). CDR3 loop: CASSPEISGRSDTQYF. CDR3 sequence (DNA): TGTGCCAGCAGCCCCGAGATTAGCGGGAGGTCAGATACGCAGTATTTT.

This chain connects TRBV27 to TRBJ2-7; 13 positions match TRBD2. Germline loops: CDR1 MNHEY, CDR2 SMNVEV (reference sequence). With 6 bases clipped from V and 3 bases from J, the junction kept 2 bases outside the gene matches. The CDR3 contains 14 residues. The DNA of the CDR3 is TGTGCCAGCAGACGACTAGCGGGAGGCTACGAGCAGTACTTC. Protein: CASRRLAGGYEQYF.

The chain links TRBV10-1 to TRBJ1-2, with a possible D match to TRBD1 (6 bases). The CDR3 consists of 12 residues. Germline loops: CDR1 WNHNN, CDR2 SYGVQD (reference sequence). V was cut by 3 bases and J by 8 bases, with 10 bases left in between. The chain's CDR3 is CASSDPGTGYTF. The DNA for the CDR3 is TGCGCCAGCAGTGACCCCGGGACAGGCTACACCTTC.

This sequence joins TRBV2 and TRBJ2-7; TRBD2 agrees at 7 bases. In germline, CDR1 is SNHLY, CDR2 FYNNEI. V shed 10 bases and J 1 base; nucleotides not matched to a gene: 10. This CDR3 is built from 14 residues. In nucleotides, the CDR3 is TGTGCCACTCGTTTTCTAGCGGCGTCCTACGAGCAGTACTTC. Translated, it gives CATRFLAASYEQYF.